This entry lists 23 T cell receptor beta chains sequenced from one sample in a study of Graves' ophthalmopathy and Graves' hyperthyroidism (dated by TCRdb to 2016 to 2019). TCRdb records Illumina HiSeq 2000 as the sequencer. TCR beta CDR3 regions were amplified from RNA transcripts for repertoire sequencing. A first-round RT-PCR used HTBI primers with the Qiagen OneStep RT-PCR kit, followed by a second-round multiplex PCR, size selection and purification. TCRdb itself trimmed the public reads at Q25 with fastp, ran MiXCR and retained productive beta chains. Each entry is one CDR3 protein sequence, shown with its most common DNA and genes. Across this sample there are some 1.1 million distinct CDR3 sequences, with about two fifths seen only once. 11% of the sample comes from the top ten. The sequencing input was peripheral blood or thyroid tissue (not recorded which). The receptors originated from an adult man with Graves' hyperthyroidism.

The rearrangement joins TRBV7-8 to TRBJ1-5, with a weak D call TRBD1 (6 bases). Germline V gene sequence: CDR1 SGHVS, CDR2 FQNEAQ. The length of the CDR3 is 16 residues. V gave up 1 base and J gave up 0 bases, with 10 bases separating them. The CDR3 region is CASSLETGSSNQPQHF. The CDR3 region has the DNA TGTGCCAGCAGCTTAGAAACAGGGTCTAGCAATCAGCCCCAGCATTTT.

The rearrangement links TRBV11-2 to TRBJ1-2; possible D gene TRBD1, 5 bases. CDR3 length equals 19 residues. V lost 6 bases, J lost 3 bases, and 29 bases lay in between. Germline lookup yields CDR1 SGHAT and CDR2 FQNNGV. CDR3 DNA: TGTGCCAGCAGGCCATCGGGGGGGAGTACTAGGAATCTTGACTATGGCTACACCTTC. Its translation: CASRPSGGSTRNLDYGYTF. Looking up the rest from reference TRBV11-2 and TRBJ1-2 gives the full variable domain: EAGVAQSPRYKIIEKRQSVAFWCNPISGHATLYWYQQILGQGPKLLIQFQNNGVVDDSQLPKDRFSAERLKGVDSTLKIQPAKLEDSAVYLCASRPSGGSTRNLDYGYTFGSGTRLTVV.

The gene calls are TRBV28 and TRBJ2-7; 7 bases are shared with TRBD1. Germline loops: CDR1 MDHEN, CDR2 SYDVKM. Trimming cost V 4 bases and J 4 bases; bases outside gene matches: 4. This CDR3 has 13 residues. The CDR3 bases are TGTGCCAGCAGTTCACAGGGGTGGTACGAGCAGTACTTC. It specifies CASSSQGWYEQYF. Combining the CDR3 with reference TRBV28 and TRBJ2-7 gives the whole variable domain DVKVTQSSRYLVKRTGEKVFLECVQDMDHENMFWYRQDPGLGLRLIYFSYDVKMKEKGDIPEGYSVSREKKERFSLILESASTNQTSMYLCASSSQGWYEQYFGPGTRLTVT.

In this sample, this clonotype turned up a few times. The V call is TRBV14, the J call TRBJ2-7; 8 bases are a match to TRBD2. Losses at the gene ends were 1 base for V and 6 bases for J; bases not matched to a gene: 14. Germline assignment: CDR1 SGHDN and CDR2 FVKESK. The CDR3 has 17 amino acids. CDR3 bases: TGTGCCAGCAGCCAAGTGTTATTAGCGGGATTAGGAGGCGAGCAGTACTTC. Translation: CASSQVLLAGLGGEQYF.

V gene TRBV4-1 combines with J gene TRBJ2-7; no clear D gene. Per the germline V gene, CDR1 is MGHRA and CDR2 is YSYEKL. CDR3 size: 15 residues. Trimming shortened V by 0 bases and J by 4 bases, and 13 bases separated the two germline ends. CDR3 nucleotide sequence: TGCGCCAGCAGCCAAGATCAAGTGTACGGGTACGAGCAGTACTTC. Translating gives CASSQDQVYGYEQYF.

This clonotype has a count of ten or more. V gene TRBV5-1 combines with J gene TRBJ1-1, with no clear D. Germline assignment: CDR1 SGHRS and CDR2 YFSETQ. This CDR3 contains 14 residues. The germline V and J ends were trimmed by 2 bases and 5 bases, with 13 bases remaining between them. The CDR3 spells CASSLGISRTEAFF. Written as DNA, the CDR3 is TGCGCCAGCAGCTTAGGGATTTCTAGGACTGAAGCTTTCTTT.

This chain joins TRBV25-1 and TRBJ1-5; D possibly corresponds to TRBD1 (5 bases). This CDR3 comprises 19 residues. Germline V gene sequence: CDR1 MGHDK, CDR2 SYGVNS. Trimming took 2 bases from V and 0 from J, leaving 20 bases between them. The CDR3 reads CASSERASGGFYSNQPQHF. The CDR3 nucleotides are TGTGCCAGCAGTGAAAGGGCTAGCGGGGGGTTTTATAGCAATCAGCCCCAGCATTTT.

The rearrangement links TRBV4-1 to TRBJ1-2, with D perhaps matching TRBD1 (5 bases). Germline V gene data show CDR1 as MGHRA and CDR2 as YSYEKL. Trimming took off 0 bases at V and 5 bases at J, with 19 bases between the two ends. The CDR3 spans 17 residues. CDR3 DNA: TGCGCCAGCAGCCAAGAGGGGGTGGAGAAATTCCTTTATGGCTACACCTTC. It specifies CASSQEGVEKFLYGYTF.

In the case of this clonotype: Mismatch with germline at one junction end may stem from a read error. The chain joins TRBV7-2 to TRBJ2-7; maybe TRBD2 (6 bases). The CDR3 is made up of 16 amino acids. Germline V gives CDR1 SGHTA, CDR2 FQGNSA. CDR3 amino acids: CASSQGRALASYEQYF. The CDR3 coding sequence is TGCGCCAGCAGCCAAGGCCGGGCACTAGCCTCCTACGAGCAGTACTTC.

On this clonotype itself: One end of the junction fails to match germline, which may point to a read error. This chain uses TRBV24-1 with TRBJ2-7, with D possibly being TRBD1 (6 bases). Looked up from germline, CDR1 is KGHDR and CDR2 is SFDVKD. This CDR3 spans 14 amino acids. For the CDR3, the DNA is TGTGCCAGCAGTCTCCGGACAGACAACTACGAGCAGTACTTC. Translation gives CASSLRTDNYEQYF.

This clonotype has a handful of counts. The V and J genes are TRBV7-6 and TRBJ1-1, with no clear D. The CDR3 runs to 17 residues. V was cut by 2 bases and J by 1 base, with 17 bases left in between. The germline gives CDR1 SGHVS, CDR2 FNYEAQ. CDR3 nucleotides: TGTGCCAGCAGCTTATCTGGCAGGAAGATTCCGAACACTGAAGCTTTCTTT. It specifies CASSLSGRKIPNTEAFF.

The chain employs TRBV19 and TRBJ1-2, with D perhaps matching TRBD1 (6 bases). Trimming left V 3 bases short and J 4 bases short, with 12 bases between. Germline V gives CDR1 LNHDA, CDR2 SQIVND (reference sequence). There are 14 residues in the CDR3. The CDR3 here is CASSMQGRVYGYTF. In DNA form, the CDR3 reads TGTGCCAGTAGTATGCAGGGGCGCGTCTATGGCTACACCTTC.

This clonotype was detected only a few times. The gene calls are TRBV14 and TRBJ2-7, with TRBD2 matching over 8 bases. In germline, CDR1 is SGHDN, CDR2 FVKESK. V trimming: 0 bases; J trimming: 6 bases; junction bases outside the gene matches: 7. CDR3 length: 15 amino acids. The CDR3 nucleotides read TGTGCCAGCAGCCAAGATATCGGGGGGGCCGCCGAGCAGTACTTC. It encodes CASSQDIGGAAEQYF.

This clonotype is a singleton in its sample. J is TRBJ2-5 and V is TRBV29-1; possibly TRBD1 for D (6 bases). The germline gives CDR1 SQVTM, CDR2 ANQGSEA. V was clipped by 0 bases and J by 9 bases, with 17 bases between them. This CDR3 spans 14 amino acids. The CDR3, as DNA: TGCAGCGTTGAAGATGGGGCAGGGGCCGGAGCCCAGTACTTC. This codes for CSVEDGAGAGAQYF.

This clonotype has at least ten counts. The chain has TRBV29-1 and TRBJ2-7, with D hard to call. CDR1 and CDR2 from the germline V gene are SQVTM and ANQGSEA. The CDR3 contains 13 residues. V lost 1 base and J lost 6, with 13 bases in between. CDR3 bases: TGCAGCGTTGAAGCCCCGGGTTCGACCGAGCAGTACTTC. This translates into CSVEAPGSTEQYF.

The CDR3 loop reads CSGGLSSGNTIYF. The CDR3 DNA follows: TGCAGCGGGGGCCTATCCTCTGGAAACACCATATATTTT. This chain uses TRBV29-1 with TRBJ1-3, with D perhaps TRBD1 (5 bases). The CDR3 totals 13 residues. Germline CDR1 is SQVTM and CDR2 is ANQGSEA. V was clipped by 7 bases and J by 0 bases, with 10 bases between them.

This clonotype was detected only a few times. This chain joins TRBV5-6 and TRBJ2-7; 9 bases are shared with TRBD1. The ends lost 5 bases at V and 2 bases at J; junction bases unmatched: 8. The CDR3 spans 15 residues. CDR1 and CDR2 from the germline V gene are SGHDT and YYEEEE. Here the CDR3 reads CASSAAGQGAYEQYF. Here the CDR3 DNA reads TGTGCCAGCAGTGCAGCGGGACAGGGCGCCTACGAGCAGTACTTC.

In its sample, this clonotype was seen many times. This chain links TRBV7-8 with TRBJ2-5; D gene ambiguous. CDR3 length: 13 residues. The V and J ends lost 0 bases and 5 bases respectively, with 7 bases between them. Looked up from germline, CDR1 is SGHVS and CDR2 is FQNEAQ. CDR3 nucleotide sequence: TGTGCCAGCAGCTTAGCCTACCGGGAGACCCAGTACTTC. Its translation is CASSLAYRETQYF.

Regarding this clonotype: Likely a read error: the CDR3 ends without its conserved phenylalanine or tryptophan. The rearrangement joins TRBV9 to TRBJ1-1; maybe TRBD1 (5 bases). From germline, CDR1 is SGDLS and CDR2 YYNGEE. The CDR3 is 15 amino acids. Trimming removed 0 bases from V and 5 bases from J, with 14 bases in between. CDR3 in amino acids: CASSVGVGVGTEAFL. CDR3 DNA sequence: TGTGCCAGCAGCGTAGGGGTAGGGGTGGGTACTGAAGCTTTCCTT.

The chain employs TRBV29-1 and TRBJ1-3; no clear D. The CDR3 extends over 15 amino acids. Germline V CDR1 and CDR2: SQVTM, ANQGSEA. V was shortened by 6 bases and J by 3 bases, with 18 bases between the two germline ends. The CDR3, as DNA: TGCAGCGTGGCGCCGGATCCGCACTATGGAAACACCATATATTTT. Translating it yields CSVAPDPHYGNTIYF.

This clonotype was counted between two and nine times. A much larger clone differs by one base, so this may be a read error. The V and J genes are TRBV15 and TRBJ2-5; TRBD2 matches at 15 bases. V shed 5 bases and J 4 bases; nucleotides not matched to a gene: 5. Germline V gene sequence: CDR1 LNHNV, CDR2 YYDKDF (reference sequence). This CDR3 has 16 residues. CDR3 amino acids: CATSGLAGGTRETQYF. CDR3 DNA: TGTGCCACCAGCGGACTAGCGGGGGGGACTCGAGAGACCCAGTACTTC.

The chain carries TRBV20-1 and TRBJ2-5; 8 bases map to TRBD1. J was trimmed by 7 bases and V by 0 bases; bases with no gene match: 13. CDR3 length: 16 residues. In germline, CDR1 is DFQATT, CDR2 SNEGSKA (reference sequence). The CDR3 reads CSARDIRQGASGTQYF. CDR3 bases: TGCAGTGCTAGAGATATACGGCAGGGGGCCTCTGGGACCCAGTACTTC.

The table lists this clonotype with a few counts. J is TRBJ2-5 and V is TRBV2, with 14 bases lining up with TRBD2. The J call may be incorrect, as the DNA end agrees better with TRBJ2-1. Germline loops: CDR1 SNHLY, CDR2 FYNNEI. The CDR3 has 15 amino acids. This chain's CDR3 is CASRLRLAGGSEQFF. The CDR3 DNA reads TGTGCCAGCAGATTACGACTAGCGGGGGGGAGTGAGCAGTTCTTC.